The 25 T cell receptor beta chains below come from one sample, sequenced in a study of early T cells in non-severe SARS-CoV-2 infection. MiXCR was run by TCRdb on the 5' RACE reads, yielding one entry per CDR3 protein. The sample consists of just under 60,000 distinct CDR3 sequences, about 7.7% of them appearing once. Sequenced material: whole blood. These TCRs come from an adult who was a healthcare worker with PCR-confirmed SARS-CoV-2 infection or an uninfected control (not recorded which).

This clonotype was seen many times. The V call is TRBV7-2, the J call TRBJ2-1; 11 positions match TRBD2. The CDR3 extends over 14 amino acids. J lost 7 bases, V lost 4 bases, and 3 bases had no gene match. Germline assignment: CDR1 SGHTA and CDR2 FQGNSA. The CDR3 region is CASSWVAGGNEQFF. The CDR3 nucleotides are TGTGCCAGCAGCTGGGTAGCGGGAGGGAATGAGCAGTTCTTC. The variable domain in full, completed from reference TRBV7-2 and TRBJ2-1, reads GAGVSQSPSNKVTEKGKDVELRCDPISGHTALYWYRQSLGQGLEFLIYFQGNSAPDKSGLPSDRFSAERTGGSVSTLTIQRTQQEDSAVYLCASSWVAGGNEQFFGPGTRLTVL.

This clonotype was observed a handful of times. The chain recombines TRBV5-1 with TRBJ2-3; D is unclear. This CDR3 contains 11 residues. The germline CDR1 and CDR2 sequences are SGHRS and YFSETQ. Trimming took off 2 bases at V and 5 bases at J, with 3 bases between the two ends. CDR3 DNA: TGCGCCAGCAGCTTCATAGATACGCAGTATTTT. Translation gives CASSFIDTQYF.

V gene TRBV12-3 or TRBV12-4 combines with J gene TRBJ2-7, with 8 bases aligning to TRBD1. The CDR3 consists of 11 residues. V lost 3 bases to trimming and J lost 11 bases; unmatched junction nucleotides: 3. CDR3 protein: CASSLGQEEYF. The DNA of the CDR3 is TGTGCCAGCAGTTTGGGACAGGAGGAGTACTTC.

CDR3 nucleotides: TGCGCCAGCAGCCTAGCGGGTGTTCAGTACTTC. Translated: CASSLAGVQYF. The chain combines TRBV10-2 with TRBJ2-4; 8 bases line up with TRBD2. V trimming: 6 bases; J trimming: 11 bases; junction bases outside the gene matches: 3. The CDR3 loop spans 11 amino acids. Germline V CDR1 and CDR2: WSHSY, SAAADI.

This clonotype is deemed medium-sized (0.01 to 0.1%). V usage is TRBV2 and J usage is TRBJ2-3; D not resolved. The CDR3 is made up of 17 amino acids. In germline, CDR1 is SNHLY, CDR2 FYNNEI. Trimming took 3 bases from V and 5 from J, leaving 21 bases between them. DNA of the CDR3: TGTGCCAGCAGTGACCTAAGGACCCGGGCCGGTATAGATACGCAGTATTTT. Its protein product is CASSDLRTRAGIDTQYF.

This clonotype appeared a few times. The chain uses TRBV5-1 and TRBJ1-1; tentative D call: TRBD1 (6 bases). Germline V gene lookup returns CDR1 SGHRS and CDR2 YFSETQ. This CDR3 comprises 17 residues. Trimming took off 4 bases at V and 5 bases at J, with 24 bases between the two ends. This chain's CDR3 is CASSKSQSRGGWTEAFF. CDR3 DNA: TGCGCCAGCAGCAAATCGCAGTCCAGGGGAGGTTGGACTGAAGCTTTCTTT.

This chain links TRBV3-1 with TRBJ1-3; D remains unclear. Trimming pared 5 bases from V and 0 bases from J, leaving 5 bases between. The CDR3 spans 13 residues. Germline CDR1 is LGHDT and CDR2 is YNNKEL (reference sequence). CDR3 DNA: TGTGCCAGCAGCACTGTCTCTGGAAACACCATATATTTT. Residues: CASSTVSGNTIYF.

This clonotype was picked up many times. The V and J genes are TRBV7-6 and TRBJ1-1, with D perhaps matching TRBD1 (6 bases). The CDR3 runs 15 residues. V gave up 5 bases and J gave up 4 bases, with 17 bases separating them. Germline CDR1 SGHVS, CDR2 FNYEAQ. CDR3 region: CASSTTQGTATEAFF. The CDR3 DNA sequence: TGTGCCAGCAGCACTACGCAGGGGACGGCCACTGAAGCTTTCTTT.

Many counts were recorded for this clonotype. This chain uses TRBV7-3 with TRBJ2-5, with D uncertain. The germline CDR1 and CDR2 sequences are SGHTA and FQGTGA. CDR3 length: 15 amino acids. V was shortened by 4 bases and J by 2 bases, with 14 bases between the two germline ends. Written as DNA, the CDR3 is TGTGCCAGCAGCTCATACTCTTTTTGGCAAGAGACCCAGTACTTC. Its translation is CASSSYSFWQETQYF. The whole variable domain, remainder taken from reference TRBV7-3 and TRBJ2-5, is GAGVSQTPSNKVTEKGKYVELRCDPISGHTALYWYRQSLGQGPEFLIYFQGTGAADDSGLPNDRFFAVRPEGSVSTLKIQRTERGDSAVYLCASSSYSFWQETQYFGPGTRLLVL.

Ten or more counts support this clonotype. The genes are TRBV7-9 and TRBJ2-1; 9 nucleotides align to TRBD1. Germline V gene lookup returns CDR1 SEHNR and CDR2 FQNEAQ (reference sequence). The V segment lost 6 bases and the J segment 9 bases; nucleotides outside the gene matches: 6. CDR3 length: 13 residues. CDR3 DNA: TGTGCCAGCAGTCCCCCGACAGGGGGTGAGCAGTTCTTC. Amino acid sequence: CASSPPTGGEQFF. The full variable domain, completed using reference TRBV7-9 and TRBJ2-1, is DTGVSQNPRHKITKRGQNVTFRCDPISEHNRLYWYRQTLGQGPEFLTYFQNEAQLEKSRLLSDRFSAERPKGSFSTLEIQRTEQGDSAMYLCASSPPTGGEQFFGPGTRLTVL.

This clonotype was recorded many times. This rearrangement joins TRBV3-1 to TRBJ2-1, with 11 bases aligning to TRBD2. The CDR3 totals 17 residues. V shed 2 bases and J 4 bases; nucleotides not matched to a gene: 7. Germline CDR1 reads LGHDT; CDR2 reads YNNKEL (reference sequence). The CDR3 DNA reads TGTGCCAGCAGCCAAAGCCGACTAGCGGGAAGTTACAATGAGCAGTTCTTC. As protein: CASSQSRLAGSYNEQFF.

This chain joins TRBV6-6 and TRBJ2-2, with 10 bases that match TRBD2. Germline CDR1 is MNHNY and CDR2 is SVGAGI (reference sequence). CDR3 length: 17 amino acids. V was pared by 3 bases and J by 7 bases, with 11 bases of the junction left unmatched. The CDR3 sequence: CASSYPPAGGPSGELFF. As DNA, the CDR3 is TGTGCCAGCAGTTATCCCCCAGCGGGAGGGCCAAGCGGGGAGCTGTTTTTT.

DNA for the CDR3: TGTGCCAGCAGCGGCGCGGCGGGGCCGGGACAAGAGACCCAGTACTTC. It specifies CASSGAAGPGQETQYF. V is TRBV9 and J is TRBJ2-5; D perhaps matches TRBD2 (6 bases). The V gene's germline CDR1 is SGDLS and CDR2 YYNGEE. CDR3 length: 16 amino acids. The V end was cut by 3 bases, the J end by 2 bases, with 17 bases between.

This clonotype occurred a few times. CDR3 coding DNA: TGTGCCAGCAGCCAAGATACGAGGAGCAATCAGCCCCAGCATTTT. Translated: CASSQDTRSNQPQHF. The chain links TRBV14 to TRBJ1-5; D is unclear. Looked up from germline, CDR1 is SGHDN and CDR2 is FVKESK. V lost 0 bases and J 1 base, leaving 7 bases between the germline ends. This CDR3 is built from 15 residues. Together with reference TRBV14 and TRBJ1-5, the CDR3 gives the full variable domain: EAGVTQFPSHSVIEKGQTVTLRCDPISGHDNLYWYRRVMGKEIKFLLHFVKESKQDESGMPNNRFLAERTGGTYSTLKVQPAELEDSGVYFCASSQDTRSNQPQHFGDGTRLSIL.

This clonotype was seen repeatedly, ten times or more. The chain links TRBV3-1 to TRBJ2-1; D is unresolved. The CDR3 covers 15 residues. CDR1 LGHDT and CDR2 YNNKEL come from the germline V gene (reference sequence). The V gene lost 3 bases and the J gene lost 1 base, with 10 bases spanning the gap. As DNA, the CDR3 is TGTGCCAGCAGCCAGACCTTTGGGTCCTACAATGAGCAGTTCTTC. This codes for CASSQTFGSYNEQFF.

This clonotype is medium-sized in the sample. The chain joins TRBV20-1 to TRBJ2-1, with TRBD1 matching 7 bases. There are 14 residues in the CDR3. Unmatched junction bases numbered 3, after V lost 4 bases and J lost 0 bases. CDR1 DFQATT and CDR2 SNEGSKA come from the germline V gene (reference sequence). CDR3 sequence (DNA): TGCAGTGCTACTCCAGGGGGCTCCTACAATGAGCAGTTCTTC. Translation gives CSATPGGSYNEQFF.

This clonotype was seen a few times. V usage is TRBV5-6 and J usage is TRBJ2-2; D not certain. Trimming left V 4 bases short and J 6 bases short, with 10 bases between. Germline CDR1 is SGHDT and CDR2 is YYEEEE. The CDR3 is 13 residues long. Here the CDR3 reads CASSRWASGELFF. The CDR3 nucleotides read TGTGCCAGCAGCCGGTGGGCGTCCGGGGAGCTGTTTTTT. The full variable domain, completed using reference TRBV5-6 and TRBJ2-2, is DAGVTQSPTHLIKTRGQQVTLRCSPKSGHDTVSWYQQALGQGPQFIFQYYEEEERQRGNFPDRFSGHQFPNYSSELNVNALLLGDSALYLCASSRWASGELFFGEGSRLTVL.

This chain's CDR3 is CASSFLGIPETQYF. CDR3 in DNA: TGTGCCAGCAGTTTTTTGGGGATCCCAGAGACCCAGTACTTC. This sequence joins TRBV12-3 or TRBV12-4 and TRBJ2-5, with D unclear. The CDR3 extends over 14 amino acids. Trimming removed 3 bases at V and 4 bases at J, with 12 bases between.

The chain carries TRBV28 and TRBJ2-2; the D is unclear. The V gene's germline CDR1 is MDHEN and CDR2 SYDVKM. Trimming stripped 3 bases from V and 4 bases from J, with 6 bases between. The CDR3 has 13 amino acids. As DNA, the CDR3 is TGTGCCAGCAGTTTTTCGGTCACCGGGGAGCTGTTTTTT. It codes for CASSFSVTGELFF.

The gene calls are TRBV10-2 and TRBJ2-2; D not certain. This CDR3 region has 14 residues. Germline assignment: CDR1 WSHSY and CDR2 SAAADI. V lost 9 bases and J 0 bases, leaving 11 bases between the germline ends. CDR3 residues: CASGVGANTGELFF. The CDR3 region has the DNA TGCGCCAGTGGGGTAGGAGCGAACACCGGGGAGCTGTTTTTT.

The V call is TRBV20-1, the J call TRBJ1-6; D is unresolved. This CDR3 contains 14 residues. Between the trimmed V and J ends, which lost 2 bases and 8 bases, there was a span of 13 bases. Germline V lookup: CDR1 DFQATT, CDR2 SNEGSKA (reference sequence). The CDR3 protein is CSARPDGGDSPLHF. For the CDR3, the DNA is TGCAGTGCTAGACCGGACGGTGGGGATTCACCCCTCCACTTT.

This sequence joins TRBV24-1 and TRBJ2-7, with D hard to call. The CDR3 is 14 residues long. The germline V and J ends were trimmed by 6 bases and 0 bases, with 11 bases remaining between them. The germline gives CDR1 KGHDR, CDR2 SFDVKD. The CDR3 region is CATSRGPSSYEQYF. The CDR3 coding sequence is TGTGCCACCAGTCGCGGCCCGAGCTCCTACGAGCAGTACTTC.

This clonotype occurred many times. The gene calls are TRBV28 and TRBJ2-2, with D hard to call. CDR1 and CDR2 from the germline V gene are MDHEN and SYDVKM. The CDR3 extends over 18 amino acids. V lost 5 bases, J lost 1 base, and 20 bases lay in between. CDR3 in DNA: TGTGCCAGCAGTCTCTGGGCCCTCCTCAAACTGAACACCGGGGAGCTGTTTTTT. Its protein product is CASSLWALLKLNTGELFF. Together with reference TRBV28 and TRBJ2-2, the CDR3 gives the full variable domain: DVKVTQSSRYLVKRTGEKVFLECVQDMDHENMFWYRQDPGLGLRLIYFSYDVKMKEKGDIPEGYSVSREKKERFSLILESASTNQTSMYLCASSLWALLKLNTGELFFGEGSRLTVL.

This clonotype occurred a few times. This chain joins TRBV3-1 and TRBJ2-2; the D gene could be TRBD1 or TRBD2 (6 bases each). Germline V gene lookup returns CDR1 LGHDT and CDR2 YNNKEL (reference sequence). V was trimmed by 4 bases and J by 4 bases, leaving 16 bases between them. The CDR3 covers 16 residues. CDR3 DNA sequence: TGTGCCAGCAGCCCCACTCAAGGGGGAGGCACCGGGGAGCTGTTTTTT. Its protein product is CASSPTQGGGTGELFF.

This clonotype was counted at least ten times. The rearrangement links TRBV29-1 to TRBJ2-1; tentatively, D is TRBD2 (6 bases). Trimming removed 7 bases from V and 9 bases from J, with 19 bases in between. Per the germline V gene, CDR1 is SQVTM and CDR2 is ANQGSEA. The CDR3 is 13 amino acids. The CDR3 nucleotides are TGCAGCGGGGCTAGCGCTTTTATGAGTGAGCAGTTCTTC. This codes for CSGASAFMSEQFF.